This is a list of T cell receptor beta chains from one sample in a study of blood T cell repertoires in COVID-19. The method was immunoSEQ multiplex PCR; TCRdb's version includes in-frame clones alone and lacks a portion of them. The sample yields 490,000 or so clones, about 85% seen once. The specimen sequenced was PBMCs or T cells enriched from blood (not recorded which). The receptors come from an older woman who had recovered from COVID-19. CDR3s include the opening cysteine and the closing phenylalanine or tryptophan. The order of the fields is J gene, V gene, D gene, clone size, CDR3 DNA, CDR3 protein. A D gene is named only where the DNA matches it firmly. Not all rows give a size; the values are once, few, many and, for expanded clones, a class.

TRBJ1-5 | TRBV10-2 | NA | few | TGCGCCAGCAGTGAGTCGTCAGATTATAGCAATCAGCCCCAGCATTTT | CASSESSDYSNQPQHF
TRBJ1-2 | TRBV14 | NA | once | TGTGCCAGCAGCCAAGGACTAGTGATTGACACCTTC | CASSQGLVIDTF
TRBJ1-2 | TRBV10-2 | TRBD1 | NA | TGCGCCAGCAAGACAGGGGTAGGAAACTATGGCTACACCTTC | CASKTGVGNYGYTF
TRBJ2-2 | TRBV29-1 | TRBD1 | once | TGCAGCGTGGAAACAGGGGCGAACACCGGGGAGCTGTTTTTT | CSVETGANTGELFF
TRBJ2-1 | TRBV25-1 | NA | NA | TGTGCCAGCAGCGACAGCGCGGACGTCTACAATGAGCAGTTCTTC | CASSDSADVYNEQFF
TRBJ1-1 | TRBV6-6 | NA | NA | TGTGCCAGCAGTTTGACAGTGAACACTGAAGCTTTCTTT | CASSLTVNTEAFF
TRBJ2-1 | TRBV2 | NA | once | TGTGCCAGCAGCGCCCGACAGCCCTCTTACAATGAGCAGTTCTTC | CASSARQPSYNEQFF
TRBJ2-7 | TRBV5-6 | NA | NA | TGTGCCAGCAGCTCATGGGGGGTCCCCTACGAGCAGTACTTC | CASSSWGVPYEQYF
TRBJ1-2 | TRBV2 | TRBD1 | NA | TGTGCCAGCAGTGAAGTAGGACAGGGGGTAGATGGCTACACCTTC | CASSEVGQGVDGYTF
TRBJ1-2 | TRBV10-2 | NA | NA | TGCGCCAGCAGTGACATTTCTAACTATGGCTACACCTTC | CASSDISNYGYTF
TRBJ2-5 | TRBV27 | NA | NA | TGTGCCAGCAGTCCGCCCCAGGGGACCCAGTACTTC | CASSPPQGTQYF
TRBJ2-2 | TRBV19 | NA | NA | TGTGCCAGTAGTATAGAACGGGGAGCCGGGGAGCTGTTTTTT | CASSIERGAGELFF
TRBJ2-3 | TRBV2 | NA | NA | TGTGCCAGCCACCTTTTGACTAGCACAGATACGCAGTATTTT | CASHLLTSTDTQYF
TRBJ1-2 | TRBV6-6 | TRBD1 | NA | TGTGCCAGCAGTCCAGGGGGCGAATTCTATGGCTACACCTTC | CASSPGGEFYGYTF
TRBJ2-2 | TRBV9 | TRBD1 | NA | TGTGCCAGCAGCGCACCGGGACAGGGGGCCTCCGGGGAGCTGTTTTTT | CASSAPGQGASGELFF
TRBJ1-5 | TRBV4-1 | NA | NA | TGCGCCAGCAGCAGGGACATCAATCAGCCCCAGCATTTT | CASSRDINQPQHF
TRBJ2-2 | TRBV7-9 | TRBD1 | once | TGTGCCTCCGGGACAGGGGTCGCGAACACCGGGGAGCTGTTTTTT | CASGTGVANTGELFF
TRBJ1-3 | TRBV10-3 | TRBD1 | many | TGTGCCATCAGCTTAGGCCAGGGGGCCGTCTCTGGAAACACCATATATTTT | CAISLGQGAVSGNTIYF
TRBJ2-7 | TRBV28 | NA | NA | TGTGCCAGCAGTCGAACAGGGAATCCCCTCTACGAGCAGTACTTC | CASSRTGNPLYEQYF
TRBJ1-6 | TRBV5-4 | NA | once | TGTGCCAGCAGCTCTAGACAGGAAATTGTTGCTAATTCACCCCTCCACTTT | CASSSRQEIVANSPLHF
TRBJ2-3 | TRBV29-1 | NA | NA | TGCAGCGTCCGAAGGGGGTCCAGCACAGATACGCAGTATTTT | CSVRRGSSTDTQYF
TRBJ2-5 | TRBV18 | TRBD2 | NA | TGTGCCAGCTCACCAGGACTAGTTTGGGGAGAGACCCAGTACTTC | CASSPGLVWGETQYF